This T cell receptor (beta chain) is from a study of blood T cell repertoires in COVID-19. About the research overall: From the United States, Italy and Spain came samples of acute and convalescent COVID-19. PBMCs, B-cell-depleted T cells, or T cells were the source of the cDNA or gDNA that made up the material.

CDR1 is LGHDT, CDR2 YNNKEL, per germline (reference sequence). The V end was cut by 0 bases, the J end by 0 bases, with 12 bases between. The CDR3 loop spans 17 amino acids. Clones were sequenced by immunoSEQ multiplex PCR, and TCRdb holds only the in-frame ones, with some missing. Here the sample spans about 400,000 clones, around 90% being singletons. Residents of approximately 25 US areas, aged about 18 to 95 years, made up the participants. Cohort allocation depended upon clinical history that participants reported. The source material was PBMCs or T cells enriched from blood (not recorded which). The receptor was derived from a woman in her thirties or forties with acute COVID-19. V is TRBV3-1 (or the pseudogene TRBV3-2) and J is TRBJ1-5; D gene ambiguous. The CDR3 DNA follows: TGTGCCAGCAGCCAAGATTCTGGCCTCAATAGCAATCAGCCCCAGCATTTT. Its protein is CASSQDSGLNSNQPQHF.